The 17 T cell receptor beta chains below were found in one sample sequenced in a study of T cell responses to AZD1222 COVID-19 vaccine. Sequencing used immunoSEQ multiplex PCR; TCRdb keeps in-frame clones, though not all of them. The sample includes tens of thousands of clones, roughly 87% of them seen just once. Source: peripheral blood, taken 28 days after the second AZD1222 dose. All receptors derive from an adult who received the AZD1222 COVID-19 vaccine.

The chain carries TRBV28 and TRBJ2-2; 10 bases align to TRBD2. Germline CDR1 is MDHEN and CDR2 is SYDVKM. CDR3 size: 21 residues. The V gene end was trimmed by 6 bases and the J gene end by 1 base; junction bases not matched to a gene: 20. The DNA of the CDR3 is TGTGCCAGCAGCTCACCCCAAGGGGGGACTAGCGCGCGAAAGAACACCGGGGAGCTGTTTTTT. Translating it yields CASSSPQGGTSARKNTGELFF. Together with reference TRBV28 and TRBJ2-2, the CDR3 gives the full variable domain: DVKVTQSSRYLVKRTGEKVFLECVQDMDHENMFWYRQDPGLGLRLIYFSYDVKMKEKGDIPEGYSVSREKKERFSLILESASTNQTSMYLCASSSPQGGTSARKNTGELFFGEGSRLTVL.

This clone was counted once. The chain has TRBV28 and TRBJ2-7; 10 positions agree with TRBD2. CDR1 is MDHEN, CDR2 SYDVKM, per germline. The CDR3 is 17 residues long. With 7 bases clipped from V and 5 bases from J, the junction kept 17 bases outside the gene matches. This CDR3 is CASTRTFPSGRPHEQYF. CDR3 coding DNA: TGTGCCAGCACCCGTACTTTCCCTAGCGGGAGACCCCACGAGCAGTACTTC.

The CDR3 DNA sequence: TGTGCCAGCAGCTTAATGCCCCGGGGGGCGCATACTGAAGCTTTCTTT. Encoded protein: CASSLMPRGAHTEAFF. The V call is TRBV7-3, the J call TRBJ1-1; D possibly corresponds to TRBD1 (6 bases). The CDR3 runs 16 residues. The V gene lost 1 base and the J gene lost 5 bases, with 17 bases spanning the gap. Germline loops: CDR1 SGHTA, CDR2 FQGTGA.

The V gene is TRBV5-1, the J gene TRBJ1-5; 8 nucleotides match TRBD1. This CDR3 spans 14 amino acids. V was clipped by 4 bases and J by 3 bases; unmatched bases: 3. Per the germline V gene, CDR1 is SGHRS and CDR2 is YFSETQ. CDR3 residues: CASSPGGHNQPQHF. The CDR3, as DNA: TGCGCCAGCAGCCCAGGGGGCCACAATCAGCCCCAGCATTTT.

The genes are TRBV19 and TRBJ2-7; no clear D gene. V was pared by 0 bases and J by 7 bases, with 7 bases between. CDR1 and CDR2 from the germline V gene are LNHDA and SQIVND (reference sequence). CDR3 size: 12 residues. Written as DNA, the CDR3 is TGTGCCAGTAGTATAGAGGATCGGGAGCAGTACTTC. Residues: CASSIEDREQYF.

V and J are TRBV29-1 and TRBJ2-7; a weak D match, TRBD1 (5 bases). The CDR3 totals 13 residues. Trimming removed 2 bases from V and 4 bases from J, with 12 bases in between. Germline V CDR1 and CDR2: SQVTM, ANQGSEA. CDR3 DNA sequence: TGCAGCGTTGAACAGGGCGGTCGGTACGAGCAGTACTTC. Amino acids: CSVEQGGRYEQYF.

J is TRBJ2-5 and V is TRBV4-1; TRBD2 agrees at 7 bases. V was clipped by 0 bases and J by 2 bases; unmatched bases: 9. Germline loops: CDR1 MGHRA, CDR2 YSYEKL. The CDR3 is 17 amino acids. As DNA, the CDR3 is TGCGCCAGCAGCCAAGAGCCCGGGAGTAGCGGGCAAGAGACCCAGTACTTC. Protein product: CASSQEPGSSGQETQYF.

The chain couples TRBV11-3 to TRBJ2-3; D unresolved. CDR3 length equals 13 residues. In germline, CDR1 is SGHNT, CDR2 YENEEA. V lost 4 bases and J lost 4, with 9 bases in between. The CDR3 region has the DNA TGTGCCAGCAGCTCGCCATGGGCAGATACGCAGTATTTT. Residues: CASSSPWADTQYF.

This clone has just a few counts. This chain joins TRBV2 and TRBJ2-3; D uncertain. V lost 4 bases and J 0 bases, leaving 5 bases between the germline ends. CDR1 and CDR2 (germline): SNHLY, FYNNEI. The CDR3 covers 13 residues. This CDR3 reads CASSVVSTDTQYF. As DNA, the CDR3 is TGTGCCAGCAGTGTGGTTAGCACAGATACGCAGTATTTT.

This clone was observed a single time. The chain recombines TRBV28 with TRBJ2-7; tentative D call: TRBD1 (8 bases). Trimming pared 1 base from V and 13 bases from J, leaving 14 bases between. The length of the CDR3 is 12 residues. Germline CDR1 MDHEN, CDR2 SYDVKM. CDR3 coding DNA: TGTGCCAGCAGTTTATTGGGGGGGACAGGTTACTTC. Translation: CASSLLGGTGYF.

J is TRBJ2-1 and V is TRBV7-3; 10 bases agree with TRBD2. The germline CDR1 and CDR2 sequences are SGHTA and FQGTGA. V dropped 5 bases and J dropped 4; count of bases not matched to a gene: 5. This CDR3 has 15 amino acids. This CDR3 reads CASSPGLAQYNEQFF. Written as DNA, the CDR3 is TGTGCCAGCAGCCCGGGACTAGCGCAATACAATGAGCAGTTCTTC.

This chain connects TRBV7-8 to TRBJ1-2, with 7 bases lining up with TRBD1. The V segment lost 4 bases and the J segment 7 bases; nucleotides outside the gene matches: 6. There are 13 residues in the CDR3. Germline-derived CDR1 and CDR2 are SGHVS and FQNEAQ. In nucleotides, the CDR3 is TGTGCCAGCAGCTACGACAGGGCGCGTGGCTACACCTTC. As protein: CASSYDRARGYTF.

The V call is TRBV6-1, the J call TRBJ1-1; D might be TRBD1 (5 bases). This CDR3 contains 16 residues. Germline CDR1 MNHNS, CDR2 SASEGT. V was shortened by 4 bases and J by 5 bases, with 20 bases between the two germline ends. The CDR3 DNA reads TGTGCCAGCAGTGCCCAAGGGGCAGGGTTTGGGACTGAAGCTTTCTTT. Its protein product is CASSAQGAGFGTEAFF.

The chain couples TRBV5-1 to TRBJ1-1; no clear D gene. The germline V gene has CDR1 SGHRS and CDR2 YFSETQ. V shed 3 bases and J shed 1 base, with 19 bases lying between them. The CDR3 has 17 residues. CDR3 nucleotide sequence: TGCGCCAGCAGCTCCTATCTGACGACCCAGACGAACACTGAAGCTTTCTTT. Its protein product is CASSSYLTTQTNTEAFF.

The CDR3 sequence is CASTPPGTASTDTQYF. For the CDR3, the DNA is TGTGCCAGCACCCCCCCAGGAACAGCTAGCACAGATACGCAGTATTTT. The chain combines TRBV5-4 with TRBJ2-3; D is ambiguous. Trimming took 6 bases from V and 0 from J, leaving 17 bases between them. The CDR3 extends over 16 amino acids. In germline, CDR1 is SGHNT, CDR2 YYREEE (reference sequence).

The chain links TRBV10-3 to TRBJ2-7; perhaps D is TRBD1 or TRBD2 (6 bases each). V dropped 9 bases and J dropped 7 bases, with 13 bases sitting between them. This CDR3 region has 11 residues. CDR1 is ENHRY and CDR2 is SYGVKD in the germline V gene. The CDR3 loop is CAISGAGEQYF. The DNA for the CDR3 is TGTGCCATTTCGGGGGCGGGTGAGCAGTACTTC.

The rearrangement uses TRBV21-1 and TRBJ2-1; the table gives TRBD1 as D, unverified against the DNA. TRBV21-1 is a pseudogene segment. This CDR3 has 11 residues. The CDR3 coding sequence is TGTGCCAGCAGGGGGGCCCGGGAGCAGTTCTTC. Residues: CASRGAREQFF.